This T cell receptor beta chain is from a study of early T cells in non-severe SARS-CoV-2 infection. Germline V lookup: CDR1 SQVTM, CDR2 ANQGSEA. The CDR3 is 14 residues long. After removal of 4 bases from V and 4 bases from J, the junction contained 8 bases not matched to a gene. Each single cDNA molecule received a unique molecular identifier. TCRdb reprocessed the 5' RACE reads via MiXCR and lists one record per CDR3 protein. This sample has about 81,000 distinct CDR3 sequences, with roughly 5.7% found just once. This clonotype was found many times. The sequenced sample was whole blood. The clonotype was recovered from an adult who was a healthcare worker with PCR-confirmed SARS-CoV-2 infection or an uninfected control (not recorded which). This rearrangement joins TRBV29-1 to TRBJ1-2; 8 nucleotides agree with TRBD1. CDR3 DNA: TGCAGCGTTGTTGGGCAGGGGGCTTCCTATGGCTACACCTTC. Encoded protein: CSVVGQGASYGYTF.